Each of the 30 T cell receptor beta chains below was sequenced from the same sample in a study of T cell responses to AZD1222 COVID-19 vaccine. Some clones are missing from TCRdb's copy, which holds only in-frame ones; the method was immunoSEQ multiplex PCR. The sample holds over 120,000 clones; roughly 92% are singletons and the top ten take more than 4.5%. The source was peripheral blood, collected on day 0 of AZD1222 vaccination. The receptors were gathered from an adult in good health.

In this sample, this clone turned up a few times. This chain connects TRBV21-1 to TRBJ2-1; the table calls TRBD2, which could not be checked here. TRBV21-1 is labeled a pseudogene. CDR3 length: 12 amino acids. The CDR3 loop is CASTQRTSEQFF. DNA for the CDR3: TGTGCCAGCACACAACGAACTAGCGAGCAGTTCTTC.

The CDR3 is CASRTGANTEAFF. The DNA of the CDR3 is TGTGCCAGCAGGACCGGGGCGAACACTGAAGCTTTCTTT. This chain joins TRBV28 and TRBJ1-1; a weak D match, TRBD1 (5 bases). The CDR3 totals 13 residues. The germline CDR1 and CDR2 sequences are MDHEN and SYDVKM. The V end was cut by 6 bases, the J end by 1 base, with 9 bases between.

The gene calls are TRBV6-5 and TRBJ1-1; possibly TRBD1 for D (5 bases). This CDR3 is 13 amino acids long. The germline gives CDR1 MNHEY, CDR2 SVGAGI. V was shortened by 5 bases and J by 3 bases, with 10 bases between the two germline ends. The DNA of the CDR3 is TGTGCCAGCAGTATTTCAGGGTACACTGAAGCTTTCTTT. This translates into CASSISGYTEAFF.

The chain employs TRBV10-3 and TRBJ2-7, with D possibly matching TRBD1 (6 bases). Trimming pared 7 bases from V and 3 bases from J, leaving 13 bases between. Germline loops: CDR1 ENHRY, CDR2 SYGVKD. The CDR3 is 13 amino acids. CDR3 region: CAIKAGDNYEQYF. CDR3 DNA: TGTGCCATCAAAGCAGGGGACAACTACGAGCAGTACTTC.

The chain joins TRBV10-3 to TRBJ2-1; 7 nucleotides line up with TRBD1. The CDR3 has 14 residues. The germline CDR1 and CDR2 sequences are ENHRY and SYGVKD. V was clipped by 4 bases and J by 6 bases; unmatched bases: 6. The DNA of the CDR3 is TGTGCCATCAGTGGGACAGGACGGGGCAATGAGCAGTTCTTC. This sequence encodes CAISGTGRGNEQFF.

The chain links TRBV2 to TRBJ2-7; D call uncertain. CDR1 SNHLY and CDR2 FYNNEI come from the germline V gene. The length of the CDR3 is 12 residues. The ends were cut back, 4 bases at V and 3 bases at J, with 7 bases in the middle. Written as DNA, the CDR3 is TGTGCCAGCAGTGCGCTGGGCTACGAGCAGTACTTC. Translating gives CASSALGYEQYF.

This chain uses TRBV5-6 with TRBJ2-5; the match to TRBD1 covers 8 bases. Germline V gene lookup returns CDR1 SGHDT and CDR2 YYEEEE. J was trimmed by 4 bases and V by 6 bases; bases with no gene match: 11. The CDR3 runs 15 residues. CDR3 DNA sequence: TGTGCCAGCACCCGGATAGGACAGGGTGTAGAGACCCAGTACTTC. Amino acid sequence: CASTRIGQGVETQYF.

V and J are TRBV5-1 and TRBJ2-5; 7 bases map to TRBD2. This CDR3 is built from 14 residues. Germline CDR1 is SGHRS and CDR2 is YFSETQ. V trimming: 2 bases; J trimming: 5 bases; junction bases outside the gene matches: 6. This CDR3 reads CASSLLASHETQYF. DNA for the CDR3: TGCGCCAGCAGCTTACTAGCGTCCCATGAGACCCAGTACTTC.

This clone was counted once. The J gene is TRBJ2-5, the V gene TRBV6-1; 7 bases are a match to TRBD2. The CDR3 runs to 16 residues. Germline lookup yields CDR1 MNHNS and CDR2 SASEGT. V was clipped by 1 base and J by 2 bases; unmatched bases: 7. The CDR3 sequence is CASSEEWRGGQETQYF. In nucleotides, the CDR3 is TGTGCCAGCAGTGAAGAATGGAGGGGAGGGCAAGAGACCCAGTACTTC.

Note on this clone: The sample holds other DNA sequences that translate to the same CDR3. The gene calls are TRBV5-1 and TRBJ2-5, with 9 bases that match TRBD2. The germline V gene encodes CDR1 SGHRS and CDR2 YFSETQ. CDR3 length equals 13 residues. With 7 bases clipped from V and 5 bases from J, the junction kept 6 bases outside the gene matches. The CDR3 region is CASGLAGEETQYF. Here the CDR3 DNA reads TGCGCCAGCGGGTTAGCGGGAGAGGAGACCCAGTACTTC.

V and J are TRBV28 and TRBJ2-5; TRBD2 agrees at 13 bases. Germline V gene data show CDR1 as MDHEN and CDR2 as SYDVKM. CDR3 length: 17 amino acids. V shed 3 bases, J shed 1 base, and the junction held 5 bases outside the gene matches. CDR3 in amino acids: CASSFPTSGGVQETQYF. In nucleotides, the CDR3 is TGTGCCAGCAGTTTTCCAACTAGCGGGGGGGTCCAAGAGACCCAGTACTTC.

The chain carries TRBV28 and TRBJ1-4; D perhaps matches TRBD1 (5 bases). The germline gives CDR1 MDHEN, CDR2 SYDVKM. The CDR3 covers 15 residues. The V end was cut by 2 bases, the J end by 5 bases, with 12 bases between. The CDR3 DNA reads TGTGCCAGCAGTTTAGGGGGGATTCGGAATGAAAAACTGTTTTTT. This encodes CASSLGGIRNEKLFF.

To note about this clone: The sample contains more than one DNA sequence encoding this CDR3. The chain joins TRBV5-1 to TRBJ1-1; possibly TRBD1 for D (5 bases). CDR1 SGHRS and CDR2 YFSETQ come from the germline V gene. This CDR3 region has 13 residues. Trimming pared 4 bases from V and 1 base from J, leaving 8 bases between. The CDR3 spells CASSLQGNTEAFF. In nucleotides, the CDR3 is TGCGCCAGCAGCCTGCAGGGGAACACTGAAGCTTTCTTT.

Of note for this clone: A junction boundary mismatches the germline segment, possibly from a read error. The chain carries TRBV7-7 and TRBJ1-1; D is uncertain. The CDR3 spans 11 residues. The germline V gene has CDR1 SSHAT and CDR2 FNYEAQ (reference sequence). In DNA form, the CDR3 reads TGTGCTAGCAGCCACGCAGTTGAAGCTTTCTTT. Protein product: CASSHAVEAFF.

Worth noting for this clone: Other DNA variants within this sample encode the same CDR3. J is TRBJ2-7 and V is TRBV2; D gene uncertain. Germline CDR1 SNHLY, CDR2 FYNNEI. The CDR3 is made up of 11 amino acids. Trimming took 4 bases from V and 4 from J, leaving 5 bases between them. CDR3 nucleotide sequence: TGTGCCAGCAGTGGATCTTACGAGCAGTACTTC. Translating it yields CASSGSYEQYF.

The chain employs TRBV24-1 and TRBJ2-5, with TRBD2 matching over 11 bases. CDR1 is KGHDR and CDR2 is SFDVKD in the germline V gene. The CDR3 has 16 amino acids. With V trimmed by 4 bases and J by 2 bases, 5 bases remained unmatched. DNA for the CDR3: TGTGCCACCAGTGACTTGACTAGCGGGAAACAAGAGACCCAGTACTTC. It translates to CATSDLTSGKQETQYF.

V is TRBV6-6 and J is TRBJ1-5; D might be TRBD1 (5 bases). Trimming shortened V by 7 bases and J by 3 bases, and 16 bases separated the two germline ends. CDR3 length: 15 residues. Germline V gene sequence: CDR1 MNHNY, CDR2 SVGAGI (reference sequence). The CDR3 protein is CASTLDGGNNQPQHF. CDR3 nucleotides: TGTGCCAGCACCCTGGACGGGGGAAACAATCAGCCCCAGCATTTT.

This chain links TRBV7-2 with TRBJ1-6, with 7 bases lining up with TRBD1. Germline V gives CDR1 SGHTA, CDR2 FQGNSA. Unmatched junction bases numbered 7, after V lost 5 bases and J lost 6 bases. The CDR3 is made up of 15 amino acids. CDR3 sequence reads: CASSPDRVGNSPLHF. CDR3 bases: TGTGCCAGCAGCCCCGACAGGGTCGGTAATTCACCCCTCCACTTT.

The gene calls are TRBV3-1 (or the pseudogene TRBV3-2) and TRBJ2-5; D possibly corresponds to TRBD2 (6 bases). CDR3 length: 14 amino acids. Trimming left V 5 bases short and J 0 bases short, with 10 bases between. Germline CDR1 LGHDT, CDR2 YNNKEL (reference sequence). CDR3 nucleotides: TGTGCCAGCAGCGGGGAGGAGAACCAAGAGACCCAGTACTTC. Amino acids: CASSGEENQETQYF.

The chain couples TRBV5-1 to TRBJ2-5, with 7 bases aligning to TRBD1. The V gene end was trimmed by 7 bases and the J gene end by 5 bases; junction bases not matched to a gene: 14. The germline V gene has CDR1 SGHRS and CDR2 YFSETQ. The CDR3 length is 15 residues. CDR3 nucleotides: TGCGCCAGCTCCCCGGCCAGGGGGATTCCTGAGACCCAGTACTTC. This codes for CASSPARGIPETQYF.

The chain has TRBV4-2 and TRBJ2-2; 10 positions match TRBD1. With 3 bases clipped from V and 6 bases from J, the junction kept 10 bases outside the gene matches. The length of the CDR3 is 17 residues. From germline, CDR1 is LGHNA and CDR2 YNFKEQ. In DNA form, the CDR3 reads TGTGCCAGCAGCCACCCTCCGACAGGGGGCTTGGCCGGGGAGCTGTTTTTT. Its protein product is CASSHPPTGGLAGELFF.

The chain uses TRBV5-8 and TRBJ1-1; 9 nucleotides agree with TRBD1. Germline CDR1 is SGHTS and CDR2 is YDEGEE. V lost 6 bases, J lost 3 bases, and 6 bases stayed unmatched. The CDR3 has 14 residues. The CDR3 sequence: CASNYRGLYTEAFF. The CDR3 DNA is TGTGCCAGCAACTACAGGGGGCTGTACACTGAAGCTTTCTTT.

V gene TRBV2 combines with J gene TRBJ2-7, with D tentatively TRBD2 (5 bases). This CDR3 has 15 amino acids. CDR1 and CDR2 from the germline V gene are SNHLY and FYNNEI. Trimming took 6 bases from V and 2 from J, leaving 17 bases between them. The CDR3 loop is CASRRFGEAAYEQYF. The CDR3 nucleotides are TGTGCCAGCAGACGCTTCGGGGAAGCGGCCTACGAGCAGTACTTC.

This chain's CDR3 is CASSLQGGRGGELFF. Written as DNA, the CDR3 is TGTGCCAGCAGCCTACAAGGGGGGCGAGGCGGGGAGCTGTTTTTT. The chain links TRBV6-4 to TRBJ2-2; D assignment may be TRBD1 or TRBD2 (6 bases each). V was trimmed by 6 bases and J by 7 bases, leaving 18 bases between them. Germline V lookup: CDR1 MRHNA, CDR2 SNTAGT. This CDR3 region has 15 residues.

J is TRBJ1-1 and V is TRBV28; TRBD1 might be the D (6 bases). This CDR3 has 12 amino acids. Trimming left V 5 bases short and J 8 bases short, with 12 bases between. Germline assignment: CDR1 MDHEN and CDR2 SYDVKM. CDR3 residues: CASSQQGGEAFF. The CDR3 DNA reads as TGTGCCAGCAGTCAGCAAGGGGGGGAAGCTTTCTTT.

The chain carries TRBV3-1 (or the pseudogene TRBV3-2) and TRBJ2-7; D remains ambiguous. The CDR3 has 11 amino acids. The V end was cut by 5 bases, the J end by 7 bases, with 9 bases between. Germline V gene data show CDR1 as LGHDT and CDR2 as YNNKEL (reference sequence). The CDR3 DNA sequence: TGTGCCAGCAGCTACCGAGGAGAGCAGTACTTC. It yields the protein CASSYRGEQYF.

The J gene is TRBJ2-1, the V gene TRBV27; TRBD1 matches 10 bases. Per germline, CDR1 MNHEY and CDR2 SMNVEV (reference sequence). The junction had 7 bases not matched to a gene; V was cut back by 6 bases and J by 2 bases. This CDR3 contains 16 residues. The CDR3 nucleotides read TGTGCCAGCAGAAGTTCCGGACAGGGGGCCTACAATGAGCAGTTCTTC. Protein sequence: CASRSSGQGAYNEQFF.

The chain is built from TRBV4-1 and TRBJ2-3; D perhaps matches TRBD2 (5 bases). The germline V and J ends were trimmed by 1 base and 3 bases, with 23 bases remaining between them. The CDR3 totals 19 residues. Germline CDR1 MGHRA, CDR2 YSYEKL. CDR3 DNA sequence: TGCGCCAGCAGCCAAGCCCATGATGTTTGGGCTACGGGGACAGATACGCAGTATTTT. This encodes CASSQAHDVWATGTDTQYF.

The chain couples TRBV6-5 to TRBJ2-7; 7 bases match TRBD2. Trimming at V came to 6 bases and at J to 3 bases, leaving 11 bases not matched to a gene. The CDR3 extends over 15 amino acids. CDR1 and CDR2 from the germline V gene are MNHEY and SVGAGI. The CDR3 nucleotides read TGTGCCAGCAGCAAAGCCAGCGGGGAGTACTACGAGCAGTACTTC. Its translation: CASSKASGEYYEQYF.

This clone appeared a single time. V usage is TRBV28 and J usage is TRBJ1-5; tentatively, D is TRBD1 (5 bases). The germline CDR1 and CDR2 sequences are MDHEN and SYDVKM. V shed 1 base and J shed 1 base, with 11 bases lying between them. The CDR3 extends over 16 amino acids. In DNA form, the CDR3 reads TGTGCCAGCAGTTTATCAGGGAAACGAAGCAATCAGCCCCAGCATTTT. This gives the protein CASSLSGKRSNQPQHF.